This entry features one T cell receptor beta chain sequence. The antigen remains undetermined. The sequence runs out 3 residues before the end of the CDR3; the remainder is reconstructed from the germline J gene. Looked up from germline, CDR1 is SGHTA and CDR2 is FQGNSA. After removal of 5 bases from V and 3 bases from J, the junction contained 8 bases not matched to a gene. This CDR3 has 15 amino acids. The entry originates in a study of Tregs in tolerant kidney transplant recipients. About the study: The nonmyeloablative bone marrow transplants came from related graft donors, with transient mixed chimerism.

Thawed PBMCs were FACS-sorted into unstimulated CD4+CD25+CD127- regulatory T cells, CD4+CD25- non-regulatory cells, CD4 and CD8 cells. Findings and limits, study-wide: Tregs expanded with activated donor B cells seemed most donor-specific. Biological reproducibility was not directly addressed in this study.

Method: immunoSEQ multiplex PCR; TCRdb's copy keeps in-frame clones and lacks some. The table counts about 52,000 clones; about 0.82% lies in the top ten. The sequence came from a human donor who received a combined kidney and bone marrow transplant. The input for sequencing was CD4+ T cells from blood, taken before the transplant. The V gene is TRBV7-2, the J gene TRBJ2-3; 7 bases line up with TRBD2. The CDR3 here is CASSPRTRGTDTQYF. The covered CDR3 bases are TGTGCCAGCAGCCCACGGACTAGAGGGACAGATACG.